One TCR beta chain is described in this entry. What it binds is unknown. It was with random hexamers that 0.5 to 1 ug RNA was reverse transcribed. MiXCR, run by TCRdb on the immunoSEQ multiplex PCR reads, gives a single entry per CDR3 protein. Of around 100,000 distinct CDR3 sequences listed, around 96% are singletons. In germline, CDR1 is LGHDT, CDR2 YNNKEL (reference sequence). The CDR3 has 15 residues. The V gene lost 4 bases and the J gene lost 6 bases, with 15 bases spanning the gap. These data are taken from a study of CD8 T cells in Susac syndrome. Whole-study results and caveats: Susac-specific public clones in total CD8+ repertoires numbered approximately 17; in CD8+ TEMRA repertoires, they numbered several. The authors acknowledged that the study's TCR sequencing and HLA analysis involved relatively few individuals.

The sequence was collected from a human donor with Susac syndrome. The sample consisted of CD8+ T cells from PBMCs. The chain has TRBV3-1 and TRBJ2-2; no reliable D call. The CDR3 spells CASSPPQSSAGELFF. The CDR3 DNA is TGTGCCAGCAGCCCCCCACAGAGTTCGGCCGGGGAGCTGTTTTTT.